This TCR beta chain was sequenced for a study of T cell responses to AZD1222 COVID-19 vaccine. The study's findings and limits: Recipients of two AZD1222 doses showed rising Spike-specific TCR breadth and depth. The sample set comprised mostly white British donors with more females, and clonal diversity was possibly underestimated. The number of AZD1222 recipients seropositive at baseline was only 6 or 7.

To note about this clone: Its antigen is not known.

The ends lost 3 bases at V and 1 base at J; junction bases unmatched: 5. Germline V CDR1 and CDR2: SGHRS, YFSETQ. CDR3 length: 16 amino acids. The table came from immunoSEQ multiplex PCR; TCRdb's copy has only in-frame clones and leaves some out. The table includes over 100,000 clones, around nine tenths detected once. The chain joins TRBV5-1 to TRBJ2-3, with 10 nucleotides matching TRBD1. This TCR was recovered from an adult in good health. The sequencing here drew on peripheral blood, taken on day 0 of AZD1222 vaccination. The DNA for the CDR3 is TGCGCCAGCAGCTCCTCCGGGACAGGGGGCACAGATACGCAGTATTTT. Translation: CASSSSGTGGTDTQYF.